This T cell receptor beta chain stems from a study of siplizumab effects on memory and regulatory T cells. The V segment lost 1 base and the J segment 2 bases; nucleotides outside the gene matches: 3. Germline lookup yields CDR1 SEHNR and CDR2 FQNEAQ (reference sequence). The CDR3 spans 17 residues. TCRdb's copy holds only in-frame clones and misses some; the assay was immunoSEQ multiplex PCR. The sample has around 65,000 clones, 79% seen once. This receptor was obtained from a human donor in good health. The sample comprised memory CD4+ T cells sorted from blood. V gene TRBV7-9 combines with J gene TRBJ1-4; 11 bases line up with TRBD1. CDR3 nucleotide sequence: TGTGCCAGCAGCTTAGGACGGACAGGGGGCACTAATGAAAAACTGTTTTTT. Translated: CASSLGRTGGTNEKLFF.